One and the same sample provided the 6 T cell receptor beta chains below, sequenced in a study of cytomegalovirus exposure and HLA in healthy donors. 13 Jbeta primers and 60 Vbeta primers were used for the PCR. The repertoire was sequenced with immunoSEQ multiplex PCR; TCRdb's copy has only in-frame clones and lacks some. Of approximately 140,000 clones in the sample, 73% were seen once. Sequenced sample: PBMCs. All receptors derive from a human donor in good health.

This chain uses TRBV2 with TRBJ1-5; 9 positions match TRBD1. Trimming took 10 bases from V and 0 from J; bases not matched to a gene: 4. Germline loops: CDR1 SNHLY, CDR2 FYNNEI. This CDR3 comprises 14 residues. The CDR3 DNA is TGTGCCACCCGGACAGGGGTTAGCAATCAGCCCCAGCATTTT. Protein: CATRTGVSNQPQHF.

CDR3 protein: CASRHNRDYEQYF. CDR3 nucleotides: TGTGCCAGCAGACACAACAGGGACTACGAGCAGTACTTC. The chain employs TRBV6-5 and TRBJ2-7, with a weak D call TRBD1 (6 bases). Deletions cut 6 bases from V and 3 bases from J, with 12 bases between. The CDR3 loop spans 13 amino acids. Germline assignment: CDR1 MNHEY and CDR2 SVGAGI.

This clone was counted once. This chain's CDR3 is CASSWDRGHEQYF. CDR3 sequence (DNA): TGTGCCAGCAGCTGGGACAGGGGGCACGAGCAGTACTTC. The chain couples TRBV5-4 to TRBJ2-7; 12 bases agree with TRBD1. Trimming cost V 3 bases and J 5 bases; bases outside gene matches: 0. Germline V lookup: CDR1 SGHNT, CDR2 YYREEE (reference sequence). There are 13 residues in the CDR3.

The chain combines TRBV9 with TRBJ1-1; D unresolved. The CDR3 sequence is 14 residues long. Trimming cost V 4 bases and J 3 bases, with 13 bases left between them. CDR1 SGDLS and CDR2 YYNGEE come from the germline V gene. CDR3 nucleotide sequence: TGTGCCAGCAGCCCCCTCCTGGGCGACACTGAAGCTTTCTTT. This gives the protein CASSPLLGDTEAFF.

Of note for this clone: The sample carries other DNA sequences with the same CDR3. The J gene is TRBJ2-1, the V gene TRBV5-1, with TRBD2 matching over 8 bases. V trimming: 0 bases; J trimming: 3 bases; junction bases outside the gene matches: 2. Germline loops: CDR1 SGHRS, CDR2 YFSETQ. The CDR3 runs 15 residues. CDR3 nucleotide sequence: TGCGCCAGCAGCTTGGGGGGGACTAGCTACAATGAGCAGTTCTTC. As protein: CASSLGGTSYNEQFF.

J is TRBJ1-4 and V is TRBV5-6; possibly TRBD1 for D (5 bases). The CDR3 is 14 residues long. Trimming left V 4 bases short and J 15 bases short, with 22 bases between. CDR1 and CDR2 from the germline V gene are SGHDT and YYEEEE. The CDR3 DNA is TGTGCCAGCAGCCGTCGACAGCGTGTCTTGTCGTTGTTTTTT. Amino acids: CASSRRQRVLSLFF.